What follows describes a single T cell receptor beta chain. CDR1 and CDR2 (germline): MGHDK, SYGVNS. The CDR3 is made up of 12 amino acids. After removal of 5 bases from V and 11 bases from J, the junction contained 7 bases not matched to a gene. This sample is part of a study of blood T cell repertoires in COVID-19. Overall study context: Sites across the United States, Italy and Spain contributed samples from acute and convalescent COVID-19. The cDNA or gDNA used as material had been derived from T cells, B-cell-depleted T cells, or PBMCs.

Methods used by the authors: Nucleated cell counts were estimated from reference gene primer amplification. Assay: immunoSEQ multiplex PCR; the TCRdb copy retains only in-frame clones and omits some. V and J calls and clone size are given by that table; D and trimming were obtained from the DNA. The table shows roughly 190,000 clones, with roughly 91% occurring only once. The clonotype was recovered from a human donor in a cohort sampled during active COVID-19. The sample taken for sequencing was peripheral blood. The chain combines TRBV25-1 with TRBJ1-1, with 8 bases lining up with TRBD1. The CDR3, as DNA: TGTGCCAGCAGTTCTCCGGGACAGGCCGCTTTCTTT. This sequence encodes CASSSPGQAAFF. The whole variable domain, filled in from reference TRBV25-1 and TRBJ1-1, reads EADIYQTPRYLVIGTGKKITLECSQTMGHDKMYWYQQDPGMELHLIHYSYGVNSTEKGDLSSESTVSRIRTEHFPLTLESARPSHTSQYLCASSSPGQAAFFGQGTRLTVV.